The rows below give T cell receptor beta chains drawn from one sample of a study of shared clonotypes between healthy human individuals. Libraries were prepared by immunoSEQ multiplex PCR; TCRdb keeps only in-frame clonotypes and omits some of them. This sample has about 800,000 clones, with around 96% found just once. Sequences were obtained from naive CD8+ T cells sorted from blood. The receptor set was obtained from a young man in good health. CDR3s include the opening cysteine and the closing phenylalanine or tryptophan. A D gene is named only where the DNA matches it firmly. Rows give clone size only sometimes, using once, few, many, or a class for an expanded clone.

-	TRBV5-1	TRBJ2-6	17	-	CASSASPQGSGANVLTF	TGCGCCAGCAGCGCAAGCCCCCAGGGTTCTGGGGCCAACGTCCTGACTTTC
-	TRBV4-3	TRBJ2-7	15	-	CASSQERGQRYEQYF	TGCGCCAGCAGCCAAGAGCGAGGGCAGAGGTACGAGCAGTACTTC
-	TRBV15	TRBJ2-3	15	-	CATSRDSSDTDTQYF	TGTGCCACCAGCAGAGACTCCTCTGACACAGATACGCAGTATTTT
-	TRBV27	TRBJ2-7	14	-	CASSSLGSVGEQYF	TGTGCCAGCAGTTCGCTAGGCAGCGTCGGCGAGCAGTACTTC
-	TRBV9	TRBJ2-7	14	-	CASSVGGDPGEQYF	TGTGCCAGCAGCGTAGGGGGGGATCCAGGCGAGCAGTACTTC
-	TRBV7-9	TRBJ1-1	12	-	CASYEGGAEAFF	TGTGCCAGCTATGAAGGGGGAGCTGAAGCTTTCTTT
-	TRBV27	TRBJ2-2	17	TRBD2	CASSQTSGRAFAGELFF	TGTGCCAGCAGTCAGACTAGCGGGAGGGCCTTTGCCGGGGAGCTGTTTTTT
-	TRBV14	TRBJ1-4	16	-	CASSQAVFATNEKLFF	TGTGCCAGCAGCCAAGCCGTCTTCGCAACTAATGAAAAACTGTTTTTT
-	TRBV27	TRBJ2-1	15	-	CASSSSLAEMDEQFF	TGTGCCAGCAGTTCCTCACTAGCAGAGATGGATGAGCAGTTCTTC
-	TRBV28	TRBJ2-1	15	TRBD2	CASSLGTSIFDEQFF	TGTGCCAGCAGTTTGGGGACTAGCATTTTCGATGAGCAGTTCTTC
-	TRBV10-3	TRBJ2-7	14	-	CAISESSGRYEQYF	TGTGCCATCAGTGAATCCTCCGGGAGATACGAGCAGTACTTC
-	TRBV9	TRBJ2-6	17	-	CASNGRERSSGANVLTF	TGTGCCAGCAACGGTCGGGAGCGATCCTCTGGGGCCAACGTCCTGACTTTC
-	TRBV10-3	TRBJ2-7	14	-	CAISESGPFWEQYF	TGTGCCATCAGTGAGTCGGGCCCTTTCTGGGAGCAGTACTTC
-	TRBV2	TRBJ1-1	18	-	CASSEGDDTRIDNTEAFF	TGTGCCAGCAGTGAAGGGGACGACACCCGGATTGATAACACTGAAGCTTTCTTT
-	TRBV7-9	TRBJ2-2	16	TRBD1	CASSLGRQGPTGELFF	TGTGCCAGCAGCTTAGGTCGACAGGGCCCCACCGGGGAGCTGTTTTTT
-	TRBV11-2	TRBJ2-7	15	TRBD1	CASSDRDRVPYEQYF	TGTGCCAGCAGCGACCGGGACAGGGTCCCCTACGAGCAGTACTTC
-	TRBV9	TRBJ2-7	15	-	CASSPRTGGIGEQYF	TGTGCCAGCAGCCCCCGGACAGGAGGGATAGGGGAGCAGTACTTC
few	TRBV7-8	TRBJ2-1	13	-	CASSLGIDNEQFF	TGTGCCAGCAGCTTAGGAATTGACAATGAGCAGTTCTTC
-	TRBV6-6	TRBJ2-7	15	TRBD2	CASSWGGDSRYEQYF	TGTGCCAGCAGCTGGGGGGGTGACTCCCGCTACGAGCAGTACTTC
-	TRBV19	TRBJ1-5	13	TRBD1	CASSMVTGPNQHF	TGTGCCAGTAGTATGGTGACAGGGCCAAACCAGCATTTT
-	TRBV19	TRBJ2-2	12	-	CASSGIAGELFF	TGTGCCAGTAGCGGGATCGCCGGGGAGCTGTTTTTT
-	TRBV4-1	TRBJ1-2	18	-	CASSLPDGSGRLNYGYTF	TGCGCCAGCAGCCTGCCGGACGGCTCCGGGCGTCTCAACTATGGCTACACCTTC
-	TRBV5-1	TRBJ2-5	15	-	CASSLHDARGETQYF	TGCGCCAGCAGCTTGCACGATGCACGGGGAGAGACCCAGTACTTC
-	TRBV27	TRBJ1-1	16	TRBD1	CASTPGGGPKNTEAFF	TGTGCCAGCACCCCAGGGGGGGGACCTAAGAACACTGAAGCTTTCTTT
-	TRBV5-1	TRBJ2-5	14	-	CASSHLGGLETQYF	TGCGCCAGCAGCCACTTGGGGGGTTTAGAGACCCAGTACTTC
-	TRBV28	TRBJ2-3	16	-	CASSLRAIANTDTQYF	TGTGCCAGCAGTTTGAGGGCAATTGCAAACACAGATACGCAGTATTTT
-	TRBV5-1	TRBJ1-3	15	TRBD1	CASSLGDRTGNTIYF	TGCGCCAGCAGCTTGGGGGACAGGACTGGAAACACCATATATTTT
-	TRBV7-2	TRBJ2-1	17	-	CASSLGSLAGYYNEQFF	TGTGCCAGCAGCTTAGGAAGTCTGGCGGGATACTACAATGAGCAGTTCTTC
-	TRBV4-3	TRBJ2-2	16	TRBD2	CASSQALAVRTGELFF	TGCGCCAGCAGCCAAGCTCTAGCGGTACGGACCGGGGAGCTGTTTTTT
-	TRBV4-1	TRBJ1-5	16	TRBD1	CASSQGDRRGNQPQHF	TGCGCCAGCAGCCAAGGGGACAGGCGGGGGAATCAGCCCCAGCATTTT
-	TRBV6-1	TRBJ2-6	17	-	CASSDTQTWAGANVLTF	TGTGCCAGCAGTGATACCCAGACGTGGGCTGGGGCCAACGTCCTGACTTTC
-	TRBV9	TRBJ2-1	14	-	CASSVGDSYNEQFF	TGTGCCAGCAGCGTGGGGGACTCCTACAATGAGCAGTTCTTC
-	TRBV11-2	TRBJ2-7	14	TRBD2	CASSLGLAGYEQYF	TGTGCCAGCAGCTTAGGCCTAGCGGGATACGAGCAGTACTTC
-	TRBV7-9	TRBJ2-7	13	-	CASSPGGLKEQYF	TGTGCCAGCAGCCCAGGAGGACTGAAAGAGCAGTACTTC
-	TRBV11-2	TRBJ1-1	16	-	CASSLDLGRENTEAFF	TGTGCCAGCAGCTTAGATCTGGGCAGGGAGAACACTGAAGCTTTCTTT